This T cell receptor (beta chain) was sequenced in a study of metastatic and nonmetastatic thyroid tumors. The wider study: Repertoire data that came from the blood and tumor or nodule tissue of malignant and benign thyroid patients were compared.

Every patient underwent thyroid surgery untreated. The V and J ends lost 0 bases and 0 bases respectively, with 4 bases between them. The CDR3 length is 14 residues. General study results and limits: As reported, TCR beta diversity in blood and tumor was significantly higher in malignant thyroid tumors than in benign nodules.

This clone was detected many times. The antigen remains unidentified. Per the authors' pipeline: The study's classifier, a distant-metastasis tool for papillary thyroid cancer, was built using CDR3 differences across clinicopathological groups. With MiXCR, TCRdb reprocessed the PCR reads. Clone size and V and J calls follow TCRdb, not the original study. The profile shows 40,000 to 50,000 clones, about 12% of them singletons. The chain joins TRBV12-3 or TRBV12-4 to TRBJ2-3; D remains unclear. The sequence was collected from a male donor with papillary thyroid cancer or a benign thyroid nodule (not recorded which). Some clones in this sample may be carry-over from other donors' samples. The sequencing input was blood. CDR3 nucleotides: TGTGCCAGCAGTTTAGCGGACAGCACAGATACGCAGTATTTT. Translation gives CASSLADSTDTQYF.